The source of this T cell receptor beta chain is a study of blood T cell repertoires in COVID-19. About the research overall: Samples came from the United States, Italy and Spain, spanning acute and convalescent COVID-19. In each case, the material was cDNA or gDNA derived from T cells, B-cell-depleted T cells, or PBMCs.

The CDR3 has 13 amino acids. V lost 0 bases and J 6 bases, leaving 12 bases between the germline ends. Germline CDR1 reads GTSNPN; CDR2 reads SVGIG (reference sequence). In the original workflow: Amplification with reference gene primers provided the estimates of nucleated cell counts. TCRdb's table, derived via immunoSEQ multiplex PCR, lists solely in-frame clones and lacks some. D and trimming come from the DNA, and the V and J calls and clone size come from that table. The sample contains hundreds of thousands of clones, about 89% of which appear only once. The clonotype was recovered from a middle-aged woman who had recovered from COVID-19. The chain combines TRBV30 with TRBJ2-7, with TRBD2 as a possible D gene (7 bases). Sequences were obtained from peripheral blood. The CDR3 DNA is TGTGCCTGGAGTGTTCGGGGGGCGAGCGAGCAGTACTTC. This translates into CAWSVRGASEQYF. The whole variable domain, remainder taken from reference TRBV30 and TRBJ2-7, is SQTIHQWPATLVQPVGSPLSLECTVEGTSNPNLYWYRQAAGRGLQLLFYSVGIGQISSEVPQNLSASRPQDRQFILSSKKLLLSDSGFYLCAWSVRGASEQYFGPGTRLTVT.